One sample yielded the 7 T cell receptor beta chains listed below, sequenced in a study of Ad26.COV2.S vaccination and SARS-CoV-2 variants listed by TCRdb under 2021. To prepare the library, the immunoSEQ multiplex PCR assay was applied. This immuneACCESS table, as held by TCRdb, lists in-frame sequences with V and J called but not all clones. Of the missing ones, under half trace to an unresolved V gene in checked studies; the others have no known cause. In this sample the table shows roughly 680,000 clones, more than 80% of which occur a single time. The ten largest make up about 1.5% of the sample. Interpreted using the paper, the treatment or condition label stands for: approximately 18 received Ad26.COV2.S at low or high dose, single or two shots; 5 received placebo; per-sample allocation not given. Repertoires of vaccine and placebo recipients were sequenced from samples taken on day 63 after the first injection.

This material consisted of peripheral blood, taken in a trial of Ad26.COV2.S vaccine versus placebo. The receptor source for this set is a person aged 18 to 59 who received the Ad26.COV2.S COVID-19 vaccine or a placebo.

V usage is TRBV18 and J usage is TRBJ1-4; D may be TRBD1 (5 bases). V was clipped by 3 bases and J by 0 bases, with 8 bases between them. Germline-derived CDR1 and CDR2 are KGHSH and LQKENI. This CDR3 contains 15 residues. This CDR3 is CASSPGGTTNEKLFF. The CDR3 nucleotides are TGTGCCAGCTCACCCGGGGGGACAACTAATGAAAAACTGTTTTTT.

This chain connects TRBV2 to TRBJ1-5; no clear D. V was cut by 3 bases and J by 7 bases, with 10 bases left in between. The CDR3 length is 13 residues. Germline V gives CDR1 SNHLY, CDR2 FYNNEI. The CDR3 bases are TGTGCCAGCAGTGATACGGAGGGACAGCCCCAGCATTTT. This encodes CASSDTEGQPQHF.

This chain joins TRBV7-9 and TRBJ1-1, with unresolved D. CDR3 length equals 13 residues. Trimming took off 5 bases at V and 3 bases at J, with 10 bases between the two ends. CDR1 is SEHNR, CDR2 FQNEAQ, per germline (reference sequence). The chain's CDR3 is CASSVRQDTEAFF. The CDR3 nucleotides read TGTGCCAGCAGCGTACGCCAGGACACTGAAGCTTTCTTT.

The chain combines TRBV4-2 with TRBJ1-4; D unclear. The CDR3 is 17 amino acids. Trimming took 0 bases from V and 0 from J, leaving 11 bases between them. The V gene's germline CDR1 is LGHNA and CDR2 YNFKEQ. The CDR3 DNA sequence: TGTGCCAGCAGCCAAGATACAGCTCCAGCAACTAATGAAAAACTGTTTTTT. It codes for CASSQDTAPATNEKLFF.

This CDR3 reads CAISPRGDGNSPLHF. The CDR3 DNA reads TGTGCCATCAGCCCCCGGGGAGATGGGAATTCACCCCTCCACTTT. V usage is TRBV10-3 and J usage is TRBJ1-6; no reliable D call. CDR3 length: 15 residues. The germline V and J ends were trimmed by 6 bases and 7 bases, with 16 bases remaining between them. CDR1 and CDR2 (germline): ENHRY, SYGVKD.

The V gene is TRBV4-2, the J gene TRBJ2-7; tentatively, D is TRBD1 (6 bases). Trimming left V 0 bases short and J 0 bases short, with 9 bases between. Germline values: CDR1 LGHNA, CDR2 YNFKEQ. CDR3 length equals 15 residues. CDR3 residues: CASSQEGHPSYEQYF. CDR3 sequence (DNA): TGTGCCAGCAGCCAAGAGGGACATCCCTCCTACGAGCAGTACTTC.

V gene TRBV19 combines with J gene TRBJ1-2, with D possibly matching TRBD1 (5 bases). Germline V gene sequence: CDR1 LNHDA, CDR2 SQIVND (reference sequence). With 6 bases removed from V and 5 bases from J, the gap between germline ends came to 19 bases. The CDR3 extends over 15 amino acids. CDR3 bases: TGTGCCAGTAGCAACCGGGACCGCCTGGGGTATGGCTACACCTTC. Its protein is CASSNRDRLGYGYTF. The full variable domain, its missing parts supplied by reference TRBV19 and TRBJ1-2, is DGGITQSPKYLFRKEGQNVTLSCEQNLNHDAMYWYRQDPGQGLRLIYYSQIVNDFQKGDIAEGYSVSREKKESFPLTVTSAQKNPTAFYLCASSNRDRLGYGYTFGSGTRLTVV.